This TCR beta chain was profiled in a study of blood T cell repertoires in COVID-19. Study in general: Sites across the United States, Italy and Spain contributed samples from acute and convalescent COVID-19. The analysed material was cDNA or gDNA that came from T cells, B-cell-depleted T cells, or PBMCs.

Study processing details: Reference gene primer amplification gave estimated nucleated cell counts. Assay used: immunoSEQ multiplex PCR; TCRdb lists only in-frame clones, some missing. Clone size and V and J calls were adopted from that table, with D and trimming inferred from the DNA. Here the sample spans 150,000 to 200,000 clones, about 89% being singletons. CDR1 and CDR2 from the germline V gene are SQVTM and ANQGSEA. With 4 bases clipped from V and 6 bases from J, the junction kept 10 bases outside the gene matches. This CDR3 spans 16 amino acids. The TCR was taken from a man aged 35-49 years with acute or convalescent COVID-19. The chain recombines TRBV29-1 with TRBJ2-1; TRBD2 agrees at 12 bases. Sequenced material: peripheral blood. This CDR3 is CSVGFGLAGGLNEQFF. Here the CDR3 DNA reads TGCAGCGTTGGTTTCGGTCTAGCGGGGGGGCTCAATGAGCAGTTCTTC.